This T cell receptor beta chain was sequenced during a study of T-cell memory formation after mild COVID-19. Turning to the study itself: There were largely donor-specific TCR clusters. General study results and limits: Clones that shrank (day 15 to 85) were balanced CD4/CD8, whereas later expanders leaned CD4+. Cross-reactive memory seemingly joined, as some responding clones were found in pre-infection memory. Clones that contracted clustered mainly in CM and EM if CD4+ and in EMRA if CD8+.

The CDR3 consists of 19 residues. The ends lost 3 bases at V and 4 bases at J; junction bases unmatched: 19. The germline CDR1 and CDR2 sequences are SGHRS and YFSETQ. This clonotype showed up just a few times. Its target is unknown. TCRdb re-called the 5' RACE reads through MiXCR, storing one row per CDR3 protein. Of a few hundred thousand distinct CDR3 sequences in the sample, roughly a quarter were seen once. The J gene is TRBJ2-7, the V gene TRBV5-1; TRBD1 aligns across 10 bases. The sample comprised PBMCs or a T cell subset sorted from them (not recorded which). The TCR comes from an adult woman who had mild COVID-19 (a few samples of this study predate the infection). Cell type and time point are not known. The CDR3 nucleotides read TGCGCCAGCAGCTCACCCCGAGTACCGGCGACAGGGGGCTTTTACGAGCAGTACTTC. It is translated as CASSSPRVPATGGFYEQYF.